This T cell receptor beta chain was obtained from a study of OX40 agonist ivuxolimab in advanced cancers. CDR3 length equals 14 residues. Using immunoSEQ multiplex PCR, the repertoire was profiled, and TCRdb retains in-frame clones only, with some absent. Of about 62,000 clones in the sample, approximately 90% were seen once. Autoimmune disease history or systemic immunosuppression meant exclusion. This sequence joins TRBV12-2 and TRBJ2-6. TRBV12-2 has pseudogene status. Sequencing used CD4+ or CD8+ T cells sorted from blood, obtained in a trial of the OX40 agonist ivuxolimab. This clonotype originated in an adult with an advanced solid tumor such as melanoma, head and neck, liver or kidney cancer. This CDR3 reads CASRPASGANVLTF. For the CDR3, the DNA is TGTGCAAGTCGACCGGCTTCTGGGGCCAACGTCCTGACTTTC.